The 26 T cell receptor beta chains listed next were all sequenced from one sample in a study of T cell repertoires in cytomegalovirus infection. For these TCRs, the target antigens are not known. In TCRdb, the reads were re-called with MiXCR into one record per CDR3 protein. The sample records under 130,000 distinct CDR3 sequences, under 50% being singletons. The sequenced sample was CD8+ T cells from cultured PBMCs, obtained from culture after CMV antigen stimulation. Receptors originate from a human donor in good health (CMV status not recorded). Some clones in this sample may be carry-over from other donors' samples.

The V gene is TRBV27, the J gene TRBJ1-2, with D possibly TRBD1 on 5 matching bases. Per the germline V gene, CDR1 is MNHEY and CDR2 is SMNVEV (reference sequence). The CDR3 extends over 11 amino acids. V was cut by 5 bases and J by 4 bases, with 5 bases left in between. The CDR3 nucleotides are TGTGCCAGCAGTGACAGCTATGGCTACACCTTC. It specifies CASSDSYGYTF.

This clonotype was found many times. This rearrangement joins TRBV5-6 to TRBJ1-5; D is uncertain. Per the germline V gene, CDR1 is SGHDT and CDR2 is YYEEEE. The CDR3 extends over 15 amino acids. The V gene lost 2 bases and the J gene lost 5 bases, with 14 bases spanning the gap. This CDR3 reads CASSFAAAVDQPQHF. The CDR3 DNA reads as TGTGCCAGCAGCTTTGCGGCGGCGGTGGATCAGCCCCAGCATTTT.

The table lists this clonotype with a few counts. V is TRBV7-8 and J is TRBJ2-1; 12 bases map to TRBD2. The CDR3 has 17 amino acids. V trimming: 5 bases; J trimming: 5 bases; junction bases outside the gene matches: 10. Germline lookup yields CDR1 SGHVS and CDR2 FQNEAQ. This CDR3 is CASSQTSGGSYNNEQFF. For the CDR3, the DNA is TGTGCCAGCAGCCAAACTAGCGGGGGGTCATACAACAATGAGCAGTTCTTC.

This clonotype was counted at least ten times. The chain employs TRBV11-2 and TRBJ1-5, with 11 bases matching TRBD1. From germline, CDR1 is SGHAT and CDR2 FQNNGV. V trimming: 5 bases; J trimming: 7 bases; junction bases outside the gene matches: 4. The CDR3 consists of 14 residues. The CDR3 loop is CASSPGQGGQPQHF. The CDR3 region has the DNA TGTGCCAGCAGCCCGGGACAGGGGGGACAGCCCCAGCATTTT.

The V call is TRBV7-6, the J call TRBJ1-6; 8 positions agree with TRBD1. The CDR3 sequence is 15 residues long. The junction had 6 bases not matched to a gene; V was cut back by 5 bases and J by 6 bases. Germline CDR1 reads SGHVS; CDR2 reads FNYEAQ. This CDR3 is CASSIGTGSNSPLHF. CDR3 DNA sequence: TGTGCCAGCAGCATAGGGACAGGTAGTAATTCACCCCTCCACTTT.

The genes are TRBV2 and TRBJ2-5, with 10 positions matching TRBD1. This CDR3 is 14 amino acids long. Germline loops: CDR1 SNHLY, CDR2 FYNNEI. V shed 2 bases and J 7 bases; nucleotides not matched to a gene: 4. The DNA for the CDR3 is TGTGCCAGCAGTGAACGGCGGGACAGGGGGACCCAGTACTTC. This gives the protein CASSERRDRGTQYF.

The V gene is TRBV12-3 or TRBV12-4, the J gene TRBJ2-1; D is possibly TRBD2 (5 bases). The CDR3 spans 13 residues. V was trimmed by 7 bases and J by 3 bases, leaving 10 bases between them. Here the CDR3 DNA reads TGTGCCAGCACCTCTCGGGGCTACAATGAGCAGTTCTTC. As protein: CASTSRGYNEQFF.

CDR3 in amino acids: CASSYGLGNTGELFF. CDR3 DNA sequence: TGTGCCAGCAGTTACGGACTAGGAAACACCGGGGAGCTGTTTTTT. V gene TRBV6-2 or TRBV6-3 combines with J gene TRBJ2-2; 7 nucleotides match TRBD2. Germline CDR1 is MNHEY and CDR2 is SVGEGT. The CDR3 totals 15 residues. With 2 bases clipped from V and 2 bases from J, the junction kept 2 bases outside the gene matches.

The genes are TRBV27 and TRBJ2-1, with TRBD2 matching 9 bases. Unmatched junction bases numbered 2, after V lost 4 bases and J lost 1 base. Germline V lookup: CDR1 MNHEY, CDR2 SMNVEV (reference sequence). The CDR3 covers 15 residues. This CDR3 is CASSSSGGSYNEQFF. CDR3 coding DNA: TGTGCCAGCAGTTCCAGCGGGGGGTCCTACAATGAGCAGTTCTTC.

The V call is TRBV2, the J call TRBJ2-3; possibly TRBD2 for D (6 bases). Trimming removed 4 bases from V and 6 bases from J, with 14 bases in between. Per germline, CDR1 SNHLY and CDR2 FYNNEI. The CDR3 contains 14 residues. The chain's CDR3 is CASSADYLPDTQYF. The DNA for the CDR3 is TGTGCCAGCAGTGCGGACTACCTCCCGGATACGCAGTATTTT.

DNA of the CDR3: TGTGCCAGCTTCTCGAGCACGGGACTCCGCACCGGGGAGCTGTTTTTT. Protein product: CASFSSTGLRTGELFF. This chain links TRBV7-9 with TRBJ2-2; possibly TRBD2 for D (6 bases). CDR3 size: 16 residues. The V end lost 8 bases, the J end lost 4 bases, and 20 bases lay between the germline ends. CDR1 and CDR2 from the germline V gene are SEHNR and FQNEAQ (reference sequence). The full variable domain, with the rest looked up from reference TRBV7-9 and TRBJ2-2, is DTGVSQNPRHKITKRGQNVTFRCDPISEHNRLYWYRQTLGQGPEFLTYFQNEAQLEKSRLLSDRFSAERPKGSFSTLEIQRTEQGDSAMYLCASFSSTGLRTGELFFGEGSRLTVL.

This clonotype was observed a handful of times. This chain uses TRBV6-8 with TRBJ1-3; 8 positions match TRBD1. This CDR3 is 15 amino acids long. Losses at the gene ends were 5 bases for V and 2 bases for J; bases not matched to a gene: 5. The germline V gene encodes CDR1 MNHGY and CDR2 SAAAGT. The CDR3 region is CASSADRGPGNTIYF. In DNA, the CDR3 is TGTGCCAGCAGTGCCGACAGGGGTCCTGGAAACACCATATATTTT.

The CDR3 spells CASSPGPRGTEAFF. The CDR3 DNA reads as TGTGCCAGCAGTCCCGGGCCCCGGGGCACTGAAGCTTTCTTT. The chain combines TRBV6-6 with TRBJ1-1; D is unresolved. Germline V gives CDR1 MNHNY, CDR2 SVGAGI (reference sequence). The CDR3 is 14 residues long. With 5 bases removed from V and 4 bases from J, the gap between germline ends came to 14 bases.

The chain joins TRBV6-5 to TRBJ2-1, with 10 bases identical to TRBD2. There are 15 residues in the CDR3. CDR1 is MNHEY, CDR2 SVGAGI, per germline. J gave up 6 bases and V 5 bases, and 7 bases lay outside the gene matches. Here the CDR3 reads CASSSLAGAPNEQFF. CDR3 nucleotide sequence: TGTGCCAGCAGTAGCCTAGCGGGGGCCCCCAATGAGCAGTTCTTC.

V usage is TRBV13 and J usage is TRBJ2-3, with D tentatively TRBD1 (6 bases). The length of the CDR3 is 16 residues. Looked up from germline, CDR1 is PRHDT and CDR2 is FYEKMQ (reference sequence). The ends were cut back, 4 bases at V and 4 bases at J, with 18 bases in the middle. In DNA form, the CDR3 reads TGTGCCAGCAGCTCTGGGCAGGGGATGGTAGCAGATACGCAGTATTTT. This sequence encodes CASSSGQGMVADTQYF.

V and J are TRBV27 and TRBJ2-7, with D maybe TRBD2 (7 bases). V dropped 0 bases and J dropped 6 bases, with 12 bases sitting between them. The CDR3 runs 14 residues. Per germline, CDR1 MNHEY and CDR2 SMNVEV (reference sequence). The CDR3 here is CASSLSGGPSEQYF. CDR3 nucleotide sequence: TGTGCCAGCAGTTTATCCGGGGGGCCTTCCGAGCAGTACTTC.

The rearrangement links TRBV19 to TRBJ1-2; D possibly corresponds to TRBD1 (5 bases). This CDR3 region has 12 residues. Per the germline V gene, CDR1 is LNHDA and CDR2 is SQIVND (reference sequence). V lost 10 bases and J 7 bases, leaving 16 bases between the germline ends. CDR3 protein: CATRDLPLGYTF. CDR3 coding DNA: TGTGCCACCCGGGACCTCCCCCTTGGCTACACCTTC.

CDR3 loop: CASTAGWGRGDTEAFF. The CDR3 DNA is TGTGCCAGCACAGCGGGTTGGGGCAGGGGGGACACTGAAGCTTTCTTT. V is TRBV2 and J is TRBJ1-1; 7 positions agree with TRBD1. Germline V gene data show CDR1 as SNHLY and CDR2 as FYNNEI. The CDR3 totals 16 residues. Trimming cost V 7 bases and J 3 bases; bases outside gene matches: 14.

The V and J genes are TRBV10-3 and TRBJ1-1; possibly TRBD1 for D (6 bases). Germline loops: CDR1 ENHRY, CDR2 SYGVKD. The CDR3 has 15 residues. Trimming stripped 0 bases from V and 0 bases from J, with 8 bases between. The CDR3 loop reads CAISESQGMNTEAFF. The DNA for the CDR3 is TGTGCCATCAGTGAGTCTCAGGGGATGAACACTGAAGCTTTCTTT.

The chain joins TRBV5-4 to TRBJ2-7; tentatively, D is TRBD1 (6 bases). The CDR3 length is 14 residues. Germline assignment: CDR1 SGHNT and CDR2 YYREEE (reference sequence). V lost 2 bases, J lost 6 bases, and 15 bases lay in between. CDR3 coding DNA: TGTGCCAGCAGCTTTGGGGGCACGGAACGCGAGCAGTACTTC. Protein product: CASSFGGTEREQYF. The full variable domain, completed using reference TRBV5-4 and TRBJ2-7, is ETGVTQSPTHLIKTRGQQVTLRCSSQSGHNTVSWYQQALGQGPQFIFQYYREEENGRGNFPPRFSGLQFPNYSSELNVNALELDDSALYLCASSFGGTEREQYFGPGTRLTVT.

J is TRBJ1-2 and V is TRBV20-1; 7 bases fit TRBD1. Trimming took 4 bases from V and 3 from J; bases not matched to a gene: 11. Germline assignment: CDR1 DFQATT and CDR2 SNEGSKA (reference sequence). The CDR3 is 15 residues long. The DNA for the CDR3 is TGCAGTGCTATAGACAGGGAATCTTCGGACTATGGCTACACCTTC. It yields the protein CSAIDRESSDYGYTF.

This clonotype has just a few counts. J is TRBJ2-5 and V is TRBV7-2, with a possible D match to TRBD1 (6 bases). This CDR3 has 17 residues. Trimming took off 3 bases at V and 1 base at J, with 18 bases between the two ends. The germline gives CDR1 SGHTA, CDR2 FQGNSA. CDR3 in amino acids: CASSFWPGGGSQETQYF. DNA for the CDR3: TGTGCCAGCAGCTTCTGGCCTGGGGGCGGTTCCCAAGAGACCCAGTACTTC.

V usage is TRBV7-6 and J usage is TRBJ1-2; 7 nucleotides align to TRBD1. From germline, CDR1 is SGHVS and CDR2 FNYEAQ. The CDR3 is made up of 14 amino acids. Trimming removed 4 bases from V and 2 bases from J; junction bases left unmatched: 4. The CDR3, as DNA: TGTGCCAGCAGCTACCTACAGGGGAACTATGGCTACACCTTC. This translates into CASSYLQGNYGYTF. The whole variable domain, filled in from reference TRBV7-6 and TRBJ1-2, reads GAGVSQSPRYKVTKRGQDVALRCDPISGHVSLYWYRQALGQGPEFLTYFNYEAQQDKSGLPNDRFSAERPEGSISTLTIQRTEQRDSAMYRCASSYLQGNYGYTFGSGTRLTVV.

Ten or more counts support this clonotype. V and J are TRBV4-1 and TRBJ1-5; D not certain. The V end was cut by 4 bases, the J end by 3 bases, with 7 bases between. Germline lookup yields CDR1 MGHRA and CDR2 YSYEKL. The CDR3 is 13 residues long. CDR3 bases: TGCGCCAGCAGCCTCGGACTCAATCAGCCCCAGCATTTT. It yields the protein CASSLGLNQPQHF.

This chain uses TRBV19 with TRBJ1-2; tentatively, D is TRBD1 (5 bases). CDR3 size: 14 residues. The ends were cut back, 5 bases at V and 2 bases at J, with 12 bases in the middle. Germline-derived CDR1 and CDR2 are LNHDA and SQIVND (reference sequence). The CDR3 nucleotides are TGTGCCAGTAGTTCCCCGGGACTAAACTATGGCTACACCTTC. Its protein product is CASSSPGLNYGYTF.

The chain couples TRBV19 to TRBJ2-7, with 9 bases matching TRBD1. With V trimmed by 3 bases and J by 3 bases, 6 bases remained unmatched. The CDR3 has 15 amino acids. Germline V gene data show CDR1 as LNHDA and CDR2 as SQIVND (reference sequence). CDR3 in amino acids: CASSMGQGFGYEQYF. The DNA for the CDR3 is TGTGCCAGTAGTATGGGACAGGGCTTTGGCTACGAGCAGTACTTC.